This T cell receptor (beta chain) was captured by sequencing in a study of shared clonotypes between healthy human individuals. Naive CD8 cells comprised CD45RO-negative, CCR7-positively selected cells, excluding terminally differentiated effector memory CD45RA+ cells. In the case of this clone: What it binds is unknown. Other DNA sequences in the sample encode the same CDR3.

The study's findings and limits: Clonotype sharing among donors was thought likely to change with sequencing depth. Shared clonotypes across all four donors exceeded non-shared ones in generation probability.

Trimming removed 0 bases at V and 3 bases at J, with 7 bases between. The CDR3 runs to 14 residues. Germline CDR1 reads SGDLS; CDR2 reads YYNGEE. The assay used deep level. Method: immunoSEQ multiplex PCR; TCRdb's copy keeps in-frame clones and lacks some. Of around 2,000,000 clones detected, about 95% appear once; the ten largest clones hold 1% to 1.3%. The gene calls are TRBV9 and TRBJ2-1; tentative D call: TRBD2 (6 bases). This clonotype was sampled from a man younger than 35 in good health. The sequenced sample was naive CD8+ T cells sorted from blood. The CDR3 spells CASSVVGGYNEQFF. The CDR3, as DNA: TGTGCCAGCAGCGTAGTCGGGGGCTACAATGAGCAGTTCTTC.